This entry lists 24 T cell receptor beta chains sequenced from one sample in a study of response to subunit inactivated influenza vaccine. TCRdb re-derived calls from the RT-PCR reads in MiXCR, one entry per CDR3 protein. The sample contains hundreds of thousands of distinct CDR3 sequences, about 15% of which appear only once. Sequenced material: PBMCs from blood, taken about 12 days after vaccination. The receptors here all came from a man aged 50 to 60 who received an inactivated influenza vaccine.

The rearrangement joins TRBV9 to TRBJ2-2; 9 nucleotides line up with TRBD2. J was trimmed by 4 bases and V by 6 bases; bases with no gene match: 13. The CDR3 sequence is 17 residues long. Germline V CDR1 and CDR2: SGDLS, YYNGEE. This CDR3 is CASTSRVAGGPTGELFF. CDR3 in DNA: TGTGCCAGCACCAGTAGGGTGGCGGGGGGGCCCACCGGGGAGCTGTTTTTT.

This rearrangement joins TRBV24-1 to TRBJ2-1; 7 nucleotides match TRBD1. This CDR3 is 16 amino acids long. The V gene's germline CDR1 is KGHDR and CDR2 SFDVKD. V lost 4 bases and J lost 7; bases outside the gene matches: 12. CDR3 loop: CATSEPGTVLSNEQFF. The CDR3 bases are TGTGCCACCAGTGAGCCCGGGACAGTCTTGAGTAATGAGCAGTTCTTC.

This chain joins TRBV6-1 and TRBJ2-1; 11 bases agree with TRBD2. The CDR3 has 15 residues. Germline CDR1 is MNHNS and CDR2 is SASEGT. J lost 10 bases, V lost 1 base, and 6 bases had no gene match. The CDR3 reads CASSEGLAGIYEQFF. The CDR3 coding sequence is TGTGCCAGCAGTGAAGGACTAGCGGGGATATACGAGCAGTTCTTC.

The rearrangement links TRBV20-1 to TRBJ2-3; 9 positions match TRBD2. V lost 3 bases, J lost 1 base, and 11 bases stayed unmatched. The germline CDR1 and CDR2 sequences are DFQATT and SNEGSKA (reference sequence). The CDR3 runs to 17 residues. The CDR3 coding sequence is TGCAGTGCTAGTGGGGCGGGGGGGCCCTGGGGCACAGATACGCAGTATTTT. Translated: CSASGAGGPWGTDTQYF.

The chain has TRBV20-1 and TRBJ2-7; 8 bases align to TRBD2. This CDR3 is 11 amino acids long. Germline CDR1 is DFQATT and CDR2 is SNEGSKA (reference sequence). V was clipped by 0 bases and J by 11 bases; unmatched bases: 3. The DNA for the CDR3 is TGCAGTGCTAGAGATAGCGGGACAAAGTACTTC. Amino acid sequence: CSARDSGTKYF.

This clonotype appeared a few times. The CDR3 sequence: CSVEVTVNYGYTF. The CDR3 nucleotides read TGCAGCGTTGAGGTAACAGTTAACTATGGCTACACCTTC. This rearrangement joins TRBV29-1 to TRBJ1-2; D gene uncertain. The length of the CDR3 is 13 residues. Germline assignment: CDR1 SQVTM and CDR2 ANQGSEA. Trimming removed 3 bases at V and 1 base at J, with 9 bases between. The whole variable domain, remainder taken from reference TRBV29-1 and TRBJ1-2, is SAVISQKPSRDICQRGTSLTIQCQVDSQVTMMFWYRQQPGQSLTLIATANQGSEATYESGFVIDKFPISRPNLTFSTLTVSNMSPEDSSIYLCSVEVTVNYGYTFGSGTRLTVV.

Points on this clonotype: A much larger clone lies a single base off, so this may be a read error. J is TRBJ1-1 and V is TRBV7-9; unclear D gene. Germline V gene data show CDR1 as SEHNR and CDR2 as FQNEAQ (reference sequence). V was pared by 2 bases and J by 4 bases, with 8 bases between. This CDR3 is built from 13 residues. CDR3 nucleotides: TGTGCCAGCAGCTTAACAAGGAGCACTGAAGCTTTCTTT. Its translation: CASSLTRSTEAFF. The full variable domain, completed using reference TRBV7-9 and TRBJ1-1, is DTGVSQNPRHKITKRGQNVTFRCDPISEHNRLYWYRQTLGQGPEFLTYFQNEAQLEKSRLLSDRFSAERPKGSFSTLEIQRTEQGDSAMYLCASSLTRSTEAFFGQGTRLTVV.

The chain employs TRBV6-2 or TRBV6-3 and TRBJ2-5; D tentatively fits TRBD1 or TRBD2 (7 bases each). Deletions cut 7 bases from V and 5 bases from J, with 17 bases between. Looked up from germline, CDR1 is MNHEY and CDR2 is SVGEGT. CDR3 length: 14 residues. The CDR3 DNA follows: TGTGCCAGCACCAAAAACAGGGGAGGGGAGACCCAGTACTTC. Protein product: CASTKNRGGETQYF.

The chain is built from TRBV7-3 and TRBJ2-3; a possible D gene is TRBD2 (5 bases). The CDR3 sequence is 15 residues long. Germline loops: CDR1 SGHTA, CDR2 FQGTGA. Trimming stripped 5 bases from V and 4 bases from J, with 16 bases between. CDR3 bases: TGTGCCAGCAGCCCTAGCAGCGGCCTGGCAGATACGCAGTATTTT. Translation gives CASSPSSGLADTQYF.

The V gene is TRBV7-9, the J gene TRBJ1-2; TRBD1 might be the D (5 bases). V shed 4 bases and J shed 4 bases, with 16 bases lying between them. This CDR3 is built from 15 residues. Germline lookup yields CDR1 SEHNR and CDR2 FQNEAQ (reference sequence). The CDR3 nucleotides read TGTGCCAGCAGCTCAGAGATCGCAGGGAGCTATGGCTACACCTTC. Translation: CASSSEIAGSYGYTF.

The rearrangement joins TRBV5-6 to TRBJ2-3; D is possibly TRBD1 (6 bases). In germline, CDR1 is SGHDT, CDR2 YYEEEE. Deletions cut 2 bases from V and 0 bases from J, with 13 bases between. The CDR3 contains 16 residues. The CDR3 nucleotides read TGTGCCAGCAGCTTTATGTGGGGGACAAGCACAGATACGCAGTATTTT. Its protein is CASSFMWGTSTDTQYF.

The chain couples TRBV15 to TRBJ2-6; D remains unclear. V shed 0 bases and J shed 1 base, with 7 bases lying between them. Germline lookup yields CDR1 LNHNV and CDR2 YYDKDF (reference sequence). This CDR3 is 16 amino acids long. CDR3 in amino acids: CATSRDRWSGANVLTF. As DNA, the CDR3 is TGTGCCACCAGCAGAGATCGGTGGTCTGGGGCCAACGTCCTGACTTTC.

The chain employs TRBV12-5 and TRBJ2-3; tentative D call: TRBD2 (6 bases). CDR3 length: 13 residues. CDR1 and CDR2 (germline): LGHNT, FRNRAP. The V and J ends lost 7 bases and 4 bases respectively, with 12 bases between them. The CDR3 bases are TGTGCTAGTGCCAAGACTAGTCCAGATACGCAGTATTTT. Amino acid sequence: CASAKTSPDTQYF.

This clonotype was picked up a small number of times. The J gene is TRBJ2-1, the V gene TRBV27; TRBD2 agrees at 9 bases. This CDR3 is built from 15 residues. Germline CDR1 is MNHEY and CDR2 is SMNVEV (reference sequence). V shed 3 bases, J shed 8 bases, and the junction held 8 bases outside the gene matches. CDR3 loop: CASSFIAGDPHEQFF. The DNA for the CDR3 is TGTGCCAGCAGTTTTATAGCGGGAGACCCGCATGAGCAGTTCTTC.

The J gene is TRBJ2-3, the V gene TRBV5-5; TRBD2 agrees at 12 bases. The ends lost 4 bases at V and 5 bases at J; junction bases unmatched: 8. Per germline, CDR1 SGHKS and CDR2 YYEKEE (reference sequence). The CDR3 is made up of 16 amino acids. CDR3 sequence (DNA): TGTGCCAGCAGCACTCTAGCGGGAGGGCCAGGAGATACGCAGTATTTT. Protein: CASSTLAGGPGDTQYF.

This chain connects TRBV7-9 to TRBJ2-6; D is ambiguous. CDR1 and CDR2 (germline): SEHNR, FQNEAQ (reference sequence). Trimming left V 8 bases short and J 4 bases short, with 6 bases between. The CDR3 length is 12 residues. CDR3: CASYGGANVLTF. In nucleotides, the CDR3 is TGTGCCAGCTATGGAGGGGCCAACGTCCTGACTTTC.

V usage is TRBV28 and J usage is TRBJ1-3; D is undetermined. Germline V gene sequence: CDR1 MDHEN, CDR2 SYDVKM. The V and J ends lost 8 bases and 1 base respectively, with 6 bases between them. The CDR3 has 12 amino acids. Here the CDR3 reads CASGESGNTIYF. The DNA of the CDR3 is TGTGCCAGCGGGGAATCTGGAAACACCATATATTTT.

This rearrangement joins TRBV18 to TRBJ2-5, with 11 bases that match TRBD2. The CDR3 is made up of 16 amino acids. V was pared by 2 bases and J by 4 bases, with 6 bases of the junction left unmatched. The germline V gene has CDR1 KGHSH and CDR2 LQKENI. Here the CDR3 DNA reads TGTGCCAGCTCACCAGGGACTAGCGGAGCGGTAGAGACCCAGTACTTC. Translation gives CASSPGTSGAVETQYF.

This clonotype was detected many times. The chain has TRBV6-5 and TRBJ2-2; TRBD1 aligns across 10 bases. V shed 4 bases and J 6 bases; nucleotides not matched to a gene: 5. CDR1 and CDR2 from the germline V gene are MNHEY and SVGAGI. CDR3 size: 15 residues. The CDR3 protein is CASSSTGTGAGELFF. CDR3 coding DNA: TGTGCCAGCAGTTCCACCGGGACAGGGGCCGGGGAGCTGTTTTTT.

This clonotype was counted between two and nine times. The gene calls are TRBV20-1 and TRBJ1-3; D might be TRBD1 (5 bases). Deletions cut 3 bases from V and 0 bases from J, with 24 bases between. The CDR3 spans 19 residues. The V gene's germline CDR1 is DFQATT and CDR2 SNEGSKA (reference sequence). The CDR3 sequence is CSASLGTRPTSHSGNTIYF. CDR3 DNA sequence: TGCAGTGCTAGTCTCGGGACCCGACCAACTTCGCACTCTGGAAACACCATATATTTT.

This clonotype appeared a few times. This chain connects TRBV12-3 or TRBV12-4 to TRBJ2-1, with 7 bases lining up with TRBD1. J was trimmed by 8 bases and V by 5 bases; bases with no gene match: 9. CDR3 length: 14 amino acids. The CDR3 coding sequence is TGTGCCAGCAGTCCCGGACAGGCACGCCATGAGCAGTTCTTC. Translated: CASSPGQARHEQFF.

The chain combines TRBV16 with TRBJ1-5; 7 bases match TRBD1. Per the germline V gene, CDR1 is KGHSY and CDR2 is FQNENV. The CDR3 contains 16 residues. V dropped 1 base and J dropped 5; count of bases not matched to a gene: 8. CDR3 in DNA: TGTGCCAGCAGCCAATTGGGAGACAGGGATCATCAGCCCCAGCATTTT. Protein sequence: CASSQLGDRDHQPQHF.

The gene calls are TRBV7-2 and TRBJ2-7; 7 nucleotides agree with TRBD1. Trimming at V came to 5 bases and at J to 5 bases, leaving 12 bases not matched to a gene. This CDR3 region has 15 residues. CDR1 is SGHTA, CDR2 FQGNSA, per germline. The CDR3 loop is CASSITSGQNNEQYF. As DNA, the CDR3 is TGTGCCAGCAGCATAACTTCGGGACAGAACAACGAGCAGTACTTC. The full variable domain, with the rest looked up from reference TRBV7-2 and TRBJ2-7, is GAGVSQSPSNKVTEKGKDVELRCDPISGHTALYWYRQSLGQGLEFLIYFQGNSAPDKSGLPSDRFSAERTGGSVSTLTIQRTQQEDSAVYLCASSITSGQNNEQYFGPGTRLTVT.

This clonotype has a count of ten or more. The chain recombines TRBV6-6 with TRBJ2-7; D call uncertain. The CDR3 spans 12 residues. Germline V gene sequence: CDR1 MNHNY, CDR2 SVGAGI (reference sequence). V gave up 0 bases and J gave up 7 bases, with 7 bases separating them. As DNA, the CDR3 is TGTGCCAGCAGTTACTCCTTGGCAGAGCAGTACTTC. It specifies CASSYSLAEQYF.